This TCR beta chain is from a study of beta chain features in type 1 diabetes. Across the study: Sorted cells numbering some 110,000,000 were examined across all samples.

Every isolated RNA sample was fully reverse transcribed, so sequencing captured expressed TCRB transcripts. TCRdb keeps only in-frame clones here, not all; method: immunoSEQ multiplex PCR. This sample has 300,000 to 350,000 clones; 13% occur once, and the top ten carry roughly 0.016%. CD45RO/CCR7/CD25/CD127/CD95/CD27 separated CD4+ naive, central memory, regulatory and stem cell-like memory cells by sorting. V dropped 7 bases and J dropped 4; count of bases not matched to a gene: 1. The CDR3 is 12 residues long. The germline CDR1 and CDR2 sequences are SNHLY and FYNNEI. Findings and caveats of the study: In all four CD4+ subsets, TCRB CDR3 length was significantly, moderately reduced in type 1 diabetes. There was a possibility that cDNA sequencing over-represented cells with high TCR expression.

This clone has more than one count but fewer than ten. Its antigen is currently unknown. The TCR was taken from a woman aged 18-30 years with type 1 diabetes. What was sequenced was naive CD4+ T cells from blood. The genes are TRBV2 and TRBJ2-4, with 7 bases fitting TRBD2. CDR3: CASMGGKNIQYF. The CDR3 DNA reads as TGTGCCAGCATGGGGGGGAAAAACATTCAGTACTTC.